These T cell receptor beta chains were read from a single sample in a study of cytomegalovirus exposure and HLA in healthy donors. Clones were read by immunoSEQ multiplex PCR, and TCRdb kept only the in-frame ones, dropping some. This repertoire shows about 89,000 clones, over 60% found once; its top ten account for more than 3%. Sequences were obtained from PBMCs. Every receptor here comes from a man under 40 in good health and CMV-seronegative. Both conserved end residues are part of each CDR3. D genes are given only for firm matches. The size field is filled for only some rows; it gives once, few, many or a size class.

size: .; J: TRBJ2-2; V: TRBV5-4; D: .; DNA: TGTGCCAGCAGCGTGTGGAGGGGGGGAACCGGGGAGCTGTTTTTT; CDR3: CASSVWRGGTGELFF
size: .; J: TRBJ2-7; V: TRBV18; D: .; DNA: TGTGCCAGCTCACAAGACAGGCCCTACGAGCAGTACTTC; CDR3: CASSQDRPYEQYF
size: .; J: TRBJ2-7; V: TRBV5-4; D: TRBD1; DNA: TGTGCCAGCAGCTTGGGACAGGGGGCTTACGAGCAGTACTTC; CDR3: CASSLGQGAYEQYF
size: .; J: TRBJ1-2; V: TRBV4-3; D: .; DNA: TGCGCCAGCAGCCAAGAACACGCAGGGCGAGCTGGCTACACCTTC; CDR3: CASSQEHAGRAGYTF
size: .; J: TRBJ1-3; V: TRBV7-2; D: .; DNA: TGTGCCAGCAGCTTACTCGGGGTATCTGGAAACACCATATATTTT; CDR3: CASSLLGVSGNTIYF
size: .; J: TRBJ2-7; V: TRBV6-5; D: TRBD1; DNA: TGTGCCAGCAGTTCCTCCGGGACAGGTATTGCCTACGAGCAGTACTTC; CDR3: CASSSSGTGIAYEQYF
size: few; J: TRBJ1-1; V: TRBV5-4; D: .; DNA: TGTGCCAGCAGCTTACGTAACAGGATGGTTGAAGCTTTCTTT; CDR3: CASSLRNRMVEAFF
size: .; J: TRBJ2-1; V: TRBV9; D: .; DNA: TGTGCCAGCAGCGTAGTAGCTGAGCAGTTCTTC; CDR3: CASSVVAEQFF
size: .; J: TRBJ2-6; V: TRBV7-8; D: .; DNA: TGTGCCAGCAGCTCAAAGAGGTTCTCTGGGGCCAACGTCCTGACTTTC; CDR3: CASSSKRFSGANVLTF
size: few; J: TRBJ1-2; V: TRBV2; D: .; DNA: TGTGCCAGCAGTTTGGAGTATGGCTACACCTTC; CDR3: CASSLEYGYTF
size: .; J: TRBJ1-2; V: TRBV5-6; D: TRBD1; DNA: TGTGCCAGCAGACTGGGACAGGGTGGCTATGGCTACACCTTC; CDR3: CASRLGQGGYGYTF
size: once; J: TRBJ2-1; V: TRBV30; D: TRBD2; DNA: TGTGCCTGGAGTCTCGGGACTAGCGGCGACAATGAGCAGTTCTTC; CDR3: CAWSLGTSGDNEQFF
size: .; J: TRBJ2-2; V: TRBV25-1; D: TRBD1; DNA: TGTGCCAGCAGTTCCGCCGGGACAGTGAACACCGGGGAGCTGTTTTTT; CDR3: CASSSAGTVNTGELFF
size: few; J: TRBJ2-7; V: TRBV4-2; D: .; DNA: TGTGCCAGCAGCCCTCAGGGGTACACCTACGAGCAGTACTTC; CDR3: CASSPQGYTYEQYF
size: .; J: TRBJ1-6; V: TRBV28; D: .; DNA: TGTGCCAGCAGTTTGGTGGGGAGCTCCTATAATTCACCCCTCCACTTT; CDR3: CASSLVGSSYNSPLHF
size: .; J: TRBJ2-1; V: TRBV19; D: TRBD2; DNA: TGTGCCAGTCAAACGGGACTAGCGGGTGGAATAGCCTACAATGAGCAGTTCTTC; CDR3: CASQTGLAGGIAYNEQFF
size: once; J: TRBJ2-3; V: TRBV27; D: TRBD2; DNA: TGTGCCAGCAGTTTACTGGGGACTAGCGGGACAGATACGCAGTATTTT; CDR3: CASSLLGTSGTDTQYF
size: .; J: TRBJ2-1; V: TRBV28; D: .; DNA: TGTGCCACCGCGTATGGTGAGCAGTTCTTC; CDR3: CATAYGEQFF
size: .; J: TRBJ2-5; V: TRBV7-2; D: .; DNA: TGTGCCAGCAGCCGGCGAAGCGGCCAAGAGACCCAGTACTTC; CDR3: CASSRRSGQETQYF
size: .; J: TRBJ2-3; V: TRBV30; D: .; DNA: TGTGCCTGGGCTCCAGGGGGCACAGATACGCAGTATTTT; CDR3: CAWAPGGTDTQYF
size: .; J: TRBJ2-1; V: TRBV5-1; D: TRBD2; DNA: TGCGCCAGCAGGCAACTAGCGAGCTCCTACAATGAGCAGTTCTTC; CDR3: CASRQLASSYNEQFF
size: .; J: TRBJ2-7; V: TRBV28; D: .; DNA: TGTGCCAGCAGTTTGTCCAGGGCCTCCTACGAGCAGTACTTC; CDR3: CASSLSRASYEQYF
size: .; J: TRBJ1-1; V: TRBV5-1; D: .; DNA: TGCGCCAGCAGCTTTCCGGGGGGCACTGAAGCTTTCTTT; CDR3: CASSFPGGTEAFF
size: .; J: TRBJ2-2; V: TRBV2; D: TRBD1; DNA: TGTGCCAGCAGGGTCGGGACAGCGAACACCGGGGAGCTGTTTTTT; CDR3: CASRVGTANTGELFF
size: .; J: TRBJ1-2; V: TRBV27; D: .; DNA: TGTGCCAGCAGTTTATCGCTTCAGGAGGGCCCCGGTAAAGGGTACACCTTC; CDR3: CASSLSLQEGPGKGYTF
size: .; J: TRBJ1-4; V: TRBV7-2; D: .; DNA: TGTGCCAGCAGCTTAGCGCTAGGGGATGAAAAACTGTTTTTT; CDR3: CASSLALGDEKLFF
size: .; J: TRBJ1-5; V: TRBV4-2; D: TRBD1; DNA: TGTGCCAGCAGCCAAGTGGGGACAGGGAACAATCAGCCCCAGCATTTT; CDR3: CASSQVGTGNNQPQHF
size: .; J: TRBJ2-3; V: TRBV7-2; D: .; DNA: TGTGCCAGCAGCCCGTACACAGATACGCAGTATTTT; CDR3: CASSPYTDTQYF
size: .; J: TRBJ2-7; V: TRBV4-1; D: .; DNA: TGCGCCAGCAGCCAAGATTTCTCGGGGGACGAGCAGTACTTC; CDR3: CASSQDFSGDEQYF
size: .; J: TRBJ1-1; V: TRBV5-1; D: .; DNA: TGCGCCAGCAAAACAGGGAGGGGTAACACTGAAGCTTTCTTT; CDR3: CASKTGRGNTEAFF
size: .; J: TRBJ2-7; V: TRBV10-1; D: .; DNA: TGCGCCAGCAGTGAGTCTGAAGGGGCCTACGAGCAGTACTTC; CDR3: CASSESEGAYEQYF
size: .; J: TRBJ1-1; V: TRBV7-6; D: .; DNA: TGTGCCAGCAGCCTACAGAGAATGAACACTGAAGCTTCCTTT; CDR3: CASSLQRMNTEASF
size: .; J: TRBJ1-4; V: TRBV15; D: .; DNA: TGTGCCACCAGCAGAGACGGAGATGAAAAACTGTTTTTT; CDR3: CATSRDGDEKLFF
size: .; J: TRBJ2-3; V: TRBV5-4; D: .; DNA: TGTGCCAGCACCGAGAGGTCCACAGATACGCAGTATTTT; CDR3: CASTERSTDTQYF
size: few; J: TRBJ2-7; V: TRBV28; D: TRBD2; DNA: TGTGCCAGCAGTGGGACTAGAACCTACGAGCAGTACTTC; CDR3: CASSGTRTYEQYF
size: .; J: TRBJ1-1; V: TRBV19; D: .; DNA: TGTGCCAGTAGTATAGTTCTGGGGAGCGCTGAAGCTTTCTTT; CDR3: CASSIVLGSAEAFF
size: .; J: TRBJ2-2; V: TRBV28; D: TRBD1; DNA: TGTGCCAGCAGTTTTACGGGACAGGGGAACACCGGGGAGCTGTTTTTT; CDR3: CASSFTGQGNTGELFF
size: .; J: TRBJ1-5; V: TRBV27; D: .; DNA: TGTGCCAGCAGTTGGTCCAGTTTAAATCAGCCCCAGCATTTT; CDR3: CASSWSSLNQPQHF
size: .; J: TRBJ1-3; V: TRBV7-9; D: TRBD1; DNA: TGTGCCAGCAGTCGGGACAGCCTCTTAGGCTCTGGAAACACCATATATTTT; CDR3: CASSRDSLLGSGNTIYF
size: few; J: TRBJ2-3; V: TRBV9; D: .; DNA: TGTGCCAGCAGAAGGGGAATCAGCACAGATACGCAGTATTTT; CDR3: CASRRGISTDTQYF
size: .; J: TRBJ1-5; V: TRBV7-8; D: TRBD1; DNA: TGTGCCAGCAGCTATGTGACAGGGCCGGTTCAGCCCCAGCATTTT; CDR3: CASSYVTGPVQPQHF
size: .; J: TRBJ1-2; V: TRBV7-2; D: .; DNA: TGTGCCAGCAGCCCCCGACAGACTAACTATGGCTACACCTTC; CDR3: CASSPRQTNYGYTF
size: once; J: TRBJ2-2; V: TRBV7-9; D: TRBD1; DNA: TGTGCCAGCGTGGACAGGGGATCCGGGGAGCTGTTTTTT; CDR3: CASVDRGSGELFF
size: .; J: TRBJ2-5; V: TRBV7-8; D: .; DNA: TGTGCCAGCAGCTCGGGACGACTAGTCATCCAAGAGACCCAGTACTTC; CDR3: CASSSGRLVIQETQYF
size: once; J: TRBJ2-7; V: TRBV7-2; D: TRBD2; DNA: TGTGCCAGCAGCCGGGTGGGGACTAGCACCTCCTACGAGCAGTACTTC; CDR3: CASSRVGTSTSYEQYF
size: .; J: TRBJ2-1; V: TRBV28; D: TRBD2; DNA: TGTGCCAGCCTTGAGGGGAGGGCCCATGAGCAGTTCTTC; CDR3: CASLEGRAHEQFF